This T cell receptor (beta chain) was identified during a study of regulatory T cells in long-lasting Graves disease. With iRepertoire HTBI primers and Arm-PCR of CDR3 regions, TCR beta libraries were built. In the authors' methods: Looking across samples, the authors found about 62 TRBV and some 13 TRBJ segments. TCRdb reprocessed the multiplex PCR reads via MiXCR and lists one record per CDR3 protein. The V and J calls were not made by the authors but by TCRdb's processing. The table lists 450,000 to 700,000 distinct CDR3 sequences, 13% of them singletons. A few counts support this clonotype. Trimming left V 8 bases short and J 7 bases short, with 11 bases between. Germline assignment: CDR1 MNHNS and CDR2 SASEGT. The CDR3 runs 11 residues. As to time point: newly diagnosed GD, antithyroid drugs for less than 3 months. There was RNA extracted from PBMCs, and the TCR library was made from it. These same records also appear under a second study, on T cells in Graves' hyperthyroidism and ophthalmopathy.

The material sequenced was peripheral blood mononuclear cells (PBMCs), taken at new diagnosis, from a patient treated with antithyroid drugs. The clonotype comes from a man younger than 45 with Graves disease. This rearrangement joins TRBV6-1 to TRBJ1-1; unclear D gene. This CDR3 is CASRENYEAFF. The CDR3 DNA is TGTGCCAGCCGAGAAAACTATGAAGCTTTCTTT.